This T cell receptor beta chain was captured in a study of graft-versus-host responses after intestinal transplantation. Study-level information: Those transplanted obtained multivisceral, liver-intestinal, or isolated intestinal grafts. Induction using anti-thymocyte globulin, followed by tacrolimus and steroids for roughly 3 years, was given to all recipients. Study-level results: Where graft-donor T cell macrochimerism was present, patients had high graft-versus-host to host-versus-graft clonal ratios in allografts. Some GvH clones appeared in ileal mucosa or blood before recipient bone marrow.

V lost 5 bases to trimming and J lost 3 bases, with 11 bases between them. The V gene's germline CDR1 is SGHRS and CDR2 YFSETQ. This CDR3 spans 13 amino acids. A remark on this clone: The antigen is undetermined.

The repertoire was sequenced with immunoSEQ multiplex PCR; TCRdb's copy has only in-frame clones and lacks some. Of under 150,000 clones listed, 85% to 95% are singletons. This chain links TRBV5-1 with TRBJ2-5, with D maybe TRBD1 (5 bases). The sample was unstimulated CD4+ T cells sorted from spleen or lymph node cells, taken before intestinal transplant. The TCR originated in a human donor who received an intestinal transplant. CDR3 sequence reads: CASSLGREETQYF. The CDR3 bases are TGCGCCAGCAGTCTCGGCAGGGAAGAGACCCAGTACTTC.